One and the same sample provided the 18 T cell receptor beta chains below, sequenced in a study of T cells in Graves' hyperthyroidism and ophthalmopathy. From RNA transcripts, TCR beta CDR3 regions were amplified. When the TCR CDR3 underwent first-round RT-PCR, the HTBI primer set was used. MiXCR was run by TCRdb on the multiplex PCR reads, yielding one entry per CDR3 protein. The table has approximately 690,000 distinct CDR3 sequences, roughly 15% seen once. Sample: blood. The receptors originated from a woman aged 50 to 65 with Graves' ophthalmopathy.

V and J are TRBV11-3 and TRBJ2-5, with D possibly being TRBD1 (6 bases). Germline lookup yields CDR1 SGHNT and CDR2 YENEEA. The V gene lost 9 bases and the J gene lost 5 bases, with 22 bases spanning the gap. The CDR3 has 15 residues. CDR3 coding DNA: TGTGCCAGTAGTATCCGGACAGCCCTTGGGGAGACCCAGTACTTC. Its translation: CASSIRTALGETQYF.

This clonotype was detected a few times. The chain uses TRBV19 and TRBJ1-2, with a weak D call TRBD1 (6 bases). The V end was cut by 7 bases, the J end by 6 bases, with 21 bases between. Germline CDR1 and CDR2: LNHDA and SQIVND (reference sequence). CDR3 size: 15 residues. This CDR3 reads CASKWANRETHGYTF. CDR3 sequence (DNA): TGTGCCAGTAAATGGGCAAACAGGGAGACTCATGGCTACACCTTC. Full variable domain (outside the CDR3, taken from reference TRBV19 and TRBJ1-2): DGGITQSPKYLFRKEGQNVTLSCEQNLNHDAMYWYRQDPGQGLRLIYYSQIVNDFQKGDIAEGYSVSREKKESFPLTVTSAQKNPTAFYLCASKWANRETHGYTFGSGTRLTVV.

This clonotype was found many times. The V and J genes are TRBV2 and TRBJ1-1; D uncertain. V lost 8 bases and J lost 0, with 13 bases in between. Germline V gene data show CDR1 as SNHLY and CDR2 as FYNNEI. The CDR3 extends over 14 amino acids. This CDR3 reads CASGNLLMNTEAFF. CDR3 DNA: TGTGCCAGCGGGAATCTCTTGATGAACACTGAAGCTTTCTTT.

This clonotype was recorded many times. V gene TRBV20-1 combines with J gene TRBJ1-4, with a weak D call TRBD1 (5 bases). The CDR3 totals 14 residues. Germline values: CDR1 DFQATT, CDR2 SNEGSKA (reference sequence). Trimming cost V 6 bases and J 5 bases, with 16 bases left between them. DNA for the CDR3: TGCAGTGCCGGAACCGGGACGGAAAATGAAAAACTGTTTTTT. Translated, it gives CSAGTGTENEKLFF.

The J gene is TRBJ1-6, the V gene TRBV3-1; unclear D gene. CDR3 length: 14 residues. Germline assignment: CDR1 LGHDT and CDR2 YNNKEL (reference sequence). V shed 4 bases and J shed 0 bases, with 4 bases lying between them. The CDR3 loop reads CASSLRSYNSPLHF. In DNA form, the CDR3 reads TGTGCCAGCAGCCTACGCTCCTATAATTCACCCCTCCACTTT.

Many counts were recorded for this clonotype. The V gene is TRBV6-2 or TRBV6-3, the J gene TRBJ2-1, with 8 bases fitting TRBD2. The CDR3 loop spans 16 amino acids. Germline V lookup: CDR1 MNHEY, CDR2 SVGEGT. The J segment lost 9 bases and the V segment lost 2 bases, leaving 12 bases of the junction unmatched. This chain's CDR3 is CASSYPPGGPRGEQFF. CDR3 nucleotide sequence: TGTGCCAGCAGTTACCCACCGGGAGGGCCTAGGGGTGAGCAGTTCTTC.

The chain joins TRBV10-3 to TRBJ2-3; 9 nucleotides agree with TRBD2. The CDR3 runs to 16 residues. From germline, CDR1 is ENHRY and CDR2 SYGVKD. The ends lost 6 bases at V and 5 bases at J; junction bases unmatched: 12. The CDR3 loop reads CAIRSTLAGKVDTQYF. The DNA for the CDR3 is TGTGCCATCAGATCGACTCTAGCGGGAAAGGTAGATACGCAGTATTTT.

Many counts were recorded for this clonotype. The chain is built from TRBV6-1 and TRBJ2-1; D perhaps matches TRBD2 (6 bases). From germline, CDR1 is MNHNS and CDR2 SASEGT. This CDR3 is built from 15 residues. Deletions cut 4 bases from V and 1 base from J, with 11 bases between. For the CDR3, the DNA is TGTGCCAGCAGTGTGTACGGGAGTTCCTACAATGAGCAGTTCTTC. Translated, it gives CASSVYGSSYNEQFF.

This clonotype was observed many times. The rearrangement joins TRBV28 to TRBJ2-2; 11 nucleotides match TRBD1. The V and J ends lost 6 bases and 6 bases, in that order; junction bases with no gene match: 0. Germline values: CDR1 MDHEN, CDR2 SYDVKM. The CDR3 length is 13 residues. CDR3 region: CASRGQGAGELFF. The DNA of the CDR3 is TGTGCCAGCAGGGGACAGGGGGCCGGGGAGCTGTTTTTT.

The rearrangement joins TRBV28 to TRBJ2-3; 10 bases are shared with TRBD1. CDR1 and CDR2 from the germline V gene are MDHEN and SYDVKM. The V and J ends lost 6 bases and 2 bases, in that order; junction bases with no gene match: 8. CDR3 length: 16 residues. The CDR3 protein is CASSLGQGTYTDTQYF. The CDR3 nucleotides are TGTGCCAGCAGCCTGGGACAGGGGACGTACACAGATACGCAGTATTTT.

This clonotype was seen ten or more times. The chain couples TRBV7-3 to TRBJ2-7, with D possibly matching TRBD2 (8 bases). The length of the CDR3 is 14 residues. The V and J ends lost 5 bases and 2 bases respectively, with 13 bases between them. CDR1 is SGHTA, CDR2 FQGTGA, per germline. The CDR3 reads CASSPGGLAYEQYF. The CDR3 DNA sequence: TGTGCCAGCAGCCCAGGGGGACTAGCCTACGAGCAGTACTTC.

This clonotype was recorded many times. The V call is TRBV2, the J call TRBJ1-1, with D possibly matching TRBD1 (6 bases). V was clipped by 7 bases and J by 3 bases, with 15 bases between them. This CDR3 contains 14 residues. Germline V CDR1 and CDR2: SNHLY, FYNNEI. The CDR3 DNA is TGTGCCAGCAAAAATTACAGGGTAGACACTGAAGCTTTCTTT. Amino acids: CASKNYRVDTEAFF.

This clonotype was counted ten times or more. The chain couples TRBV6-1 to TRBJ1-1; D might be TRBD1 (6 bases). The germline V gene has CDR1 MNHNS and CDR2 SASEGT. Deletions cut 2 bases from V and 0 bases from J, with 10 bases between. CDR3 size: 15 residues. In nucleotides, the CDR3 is TGTGCCAGCAGTGAACTGACAGGCATGAACACTGAAGCTTTCTTT. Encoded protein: CASSELTGMNTEAFF.

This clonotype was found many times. This CDR3 is CSVEPVSNYGYTF. DNA of the CDR3: TGCAGCGTTGAACCGGTCAGTAACTATGGCTACACCTTC. The chain recombines TRBV29-1 with TRBJ1-2; D remains ambiguous. In germline, CDR1 is SQVTM, CDR2 ANQGSEA. The V end was cut by 2 bases, the J end by 1 base, with 8 bases between. The CDR3 spans 13 residues.

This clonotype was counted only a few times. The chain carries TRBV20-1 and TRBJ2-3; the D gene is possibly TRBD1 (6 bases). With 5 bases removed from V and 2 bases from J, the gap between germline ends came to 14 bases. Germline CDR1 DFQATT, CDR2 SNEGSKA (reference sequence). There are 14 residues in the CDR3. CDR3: CSAPGTSPTDTQYF. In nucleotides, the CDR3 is TGCAGTGCTCCCGGGACAAGCCCCACAGATACGCAGTATTTT.

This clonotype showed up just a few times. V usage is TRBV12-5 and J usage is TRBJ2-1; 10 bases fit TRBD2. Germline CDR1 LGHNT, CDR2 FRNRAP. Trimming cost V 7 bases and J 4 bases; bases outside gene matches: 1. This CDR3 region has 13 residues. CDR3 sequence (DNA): TGTGCTAGTGCTAGCGGGAGATACAATGAGCAGTTCTTC. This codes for CASASGRYNEQFF.

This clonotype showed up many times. CDR3 protein: CASGTREAAIYEQYF. CDR3 nucleotides: TGTGCCAGCGGAACCCGGGAGGCGGCCATCTACGAGCAGTACTTC. The chain combines TRBV6-2 or TRBV6-3 with TRBJ2-7; 7 bases line up with TRBD2. The germline V gene encodes CDR1 MNHEY and CDR2 SVGEGT. The CDR3 is made up of 15 amino acids. Losses at the gene ends were 8 bases for V and 3 bases for J; bases not matched to a gene: 13.

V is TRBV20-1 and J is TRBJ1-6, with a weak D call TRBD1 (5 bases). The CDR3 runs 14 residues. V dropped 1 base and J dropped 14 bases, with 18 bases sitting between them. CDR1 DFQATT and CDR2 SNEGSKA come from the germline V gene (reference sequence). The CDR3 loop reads CSARGTLGPSTLHF. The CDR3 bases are TGCAGTGCTAGAGGAACCCTGGGGCCTTCGACCCTCCACTTT.